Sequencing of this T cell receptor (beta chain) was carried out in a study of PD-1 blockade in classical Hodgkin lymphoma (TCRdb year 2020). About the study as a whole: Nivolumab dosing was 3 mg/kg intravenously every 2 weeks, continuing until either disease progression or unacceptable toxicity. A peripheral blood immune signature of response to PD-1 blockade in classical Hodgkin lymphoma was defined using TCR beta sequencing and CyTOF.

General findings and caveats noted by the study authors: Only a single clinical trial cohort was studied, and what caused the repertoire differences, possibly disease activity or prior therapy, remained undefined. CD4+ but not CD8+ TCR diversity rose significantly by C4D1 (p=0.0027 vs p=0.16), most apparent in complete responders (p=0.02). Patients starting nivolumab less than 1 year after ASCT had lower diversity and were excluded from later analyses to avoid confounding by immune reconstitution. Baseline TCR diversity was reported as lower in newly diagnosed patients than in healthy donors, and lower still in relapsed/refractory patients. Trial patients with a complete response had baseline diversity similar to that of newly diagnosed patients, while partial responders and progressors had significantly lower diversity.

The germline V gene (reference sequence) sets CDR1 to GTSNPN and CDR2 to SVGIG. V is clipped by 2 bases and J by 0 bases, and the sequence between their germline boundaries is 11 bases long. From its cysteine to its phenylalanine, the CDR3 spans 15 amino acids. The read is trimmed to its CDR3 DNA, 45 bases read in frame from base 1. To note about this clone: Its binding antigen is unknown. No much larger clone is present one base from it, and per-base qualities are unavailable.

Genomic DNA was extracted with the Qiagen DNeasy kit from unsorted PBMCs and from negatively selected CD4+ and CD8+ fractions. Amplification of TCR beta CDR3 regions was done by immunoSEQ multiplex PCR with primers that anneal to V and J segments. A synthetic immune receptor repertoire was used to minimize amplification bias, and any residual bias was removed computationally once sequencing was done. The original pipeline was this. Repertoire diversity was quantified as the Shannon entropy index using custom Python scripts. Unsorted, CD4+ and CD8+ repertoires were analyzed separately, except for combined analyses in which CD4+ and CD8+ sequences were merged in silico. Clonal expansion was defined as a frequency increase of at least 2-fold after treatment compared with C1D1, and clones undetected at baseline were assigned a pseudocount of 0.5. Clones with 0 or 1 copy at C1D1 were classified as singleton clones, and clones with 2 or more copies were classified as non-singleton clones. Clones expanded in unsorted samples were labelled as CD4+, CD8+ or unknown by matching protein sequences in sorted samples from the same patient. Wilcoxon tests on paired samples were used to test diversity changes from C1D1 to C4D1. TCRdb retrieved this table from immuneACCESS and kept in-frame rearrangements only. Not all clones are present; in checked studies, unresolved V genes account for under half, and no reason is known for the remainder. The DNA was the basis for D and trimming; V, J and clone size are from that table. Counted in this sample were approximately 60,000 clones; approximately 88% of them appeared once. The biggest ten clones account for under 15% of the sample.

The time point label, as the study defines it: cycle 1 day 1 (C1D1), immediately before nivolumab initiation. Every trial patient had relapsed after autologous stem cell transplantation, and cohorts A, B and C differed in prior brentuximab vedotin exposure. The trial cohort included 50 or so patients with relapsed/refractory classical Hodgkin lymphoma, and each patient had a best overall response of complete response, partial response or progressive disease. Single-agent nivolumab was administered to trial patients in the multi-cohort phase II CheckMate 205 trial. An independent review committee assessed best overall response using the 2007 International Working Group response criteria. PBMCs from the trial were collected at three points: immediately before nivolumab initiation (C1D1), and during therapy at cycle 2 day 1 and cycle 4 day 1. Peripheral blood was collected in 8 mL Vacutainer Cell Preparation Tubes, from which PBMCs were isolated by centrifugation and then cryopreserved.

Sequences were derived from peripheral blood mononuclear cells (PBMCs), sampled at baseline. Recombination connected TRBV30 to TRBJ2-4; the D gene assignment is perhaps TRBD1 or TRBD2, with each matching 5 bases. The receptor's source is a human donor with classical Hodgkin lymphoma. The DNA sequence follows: TGTGCCTGGAGTAGAGGGGTTCTAGCCAAAAACATTCAGTACTTC. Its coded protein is CAWSRGVLAKNIQYF. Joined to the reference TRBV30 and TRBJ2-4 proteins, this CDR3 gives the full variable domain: SQTIHQWPATLVQPVGSPLSLECTVEGTSNPNLYWYRQAAGRGLQLLFYSVGIGQISSEVPQNLSASRPQDRQFILSSKKLLLSDSGFYLCAWSRGVLAKNIQYFGAGTRLSVL.